A single sample is the source of the 31 T cell receptor beta chains below, sequenced in a study of blood T cell repertoires in COVID-19. TCRdb's copy holds only in-frame clones and misses some; the assay was immunoSEQ multiplex PCR. The sample has under 300,000 clones; approximately 92% are singletons. Sequenced material: peripheral blood. The receptors were gathered from a woman in her thirties or forties who had recovered from COVID-19.

The chain is built from TRBV9 and TRBJ2-3; D might be TRBD2 (6 bases). Between the trimmed V and J ends, which lost 3 bases and 5 bases, there was a span of 7 bases. Germline CDR1 reads SGDLS; CDR2 reads YYNGEE. The CDR3 runs 12 residues. Written as DNA, the CDR3 is TGTGCCAGCAGCGGGGGGGTAGATACGCAGTATTTT. The encoded protein is CASSGGVDTQYF. Full variable domain (rest looked up from reference TRBV9 and TRBJ2-3): DSGVTQTPKHLITATGQRVTLRCSPRSGDLSVYWYQQSLDQGLQFLIQYYNGEERAKGNILERFSAQQFPDLHSELNLSSLELGDSALYFCASSGGVDTQYFGPGTRLTVL.

The V call is TRBV12-5, the J call TRBJ1-5; TRBD1 agrees at 8 bases. Germline V lookup: CDR1 LGHNT, CDR2 FRNRAP. This CDR3 is built from 17 residues. J gave up 8 bases and V 0 bases, and 12 bases lay outside the gene matches. The CDR3 reads CASGLVTAAGGPKPQHF. CDR3 nucleotides: TGTGCTAGTGGTTTGGTAACCGCCGCAGGGGGCCCAAAGCCCCAGCATTTT. Variable domain in full (rest from reference TRBV12-5 and TRBJ1-5): DARVTQTPRHKVTEMGQEVTMRCQPILGHNTVFWYRQTMMQGLELLAYFRNRAPLDDSGMPKDRFSAEMPDATLATLKIQPSEPRDSAVYFCASGLVTAAGGPKPQHFGDGTRLSIL.

This clone was counted at least ten times. The V call is TRBV19, the J call TRBJ2-7; TRBD1 might be the D (5 bases). V gave up 4 bases and J gave up 0 bases, with 10 bases separating them. The length of the CDR3 is 14 residues. CDR1 is LNHDA and CDR2 is SQIVND in the germline V gene (reference sequence). The CDR3 loop is CASSTTEYSYEQYF. DNA for the CDR3: TGTGCCAGTAGTACGACAGAATACTCCTACGAGCAGTACTTC.

The V call is TRBV6-2 or TRBV6-3, the J call TRBJ2-5, with 7 bases aligning to TRBD1. CDR3 size: 14 residues. The germline CDR1 and CDR2 sequences are MNHEY and SVGEGT. The junction had 3 bases not matched to a gene; V was cut back by 4 bases and J by 1 base. CDR3 sequence reads: CASSSTGPQETQYF. CDR3 nucleotides: TGTGCCAGCAGTTCGACAGGGCCCCAAGAGACCCAGTACTTC.

The rearrangement joins TRBV2 to TRBJ1-5; TRBD1 matches 7 bases. This CDR3 has 13 residues. Germline V gives CDR1 SNHLY, CDR2 FYNNEI. J gave up 9 bases and V 6 bases, and 8 bases lay outside the gene matches. CDR3 DNA: TGTGCCAGCAGCCAACTGACAGGGCGGCCCCAGCATTTT. This encodes CASSQLTGRPQHF.

This clone was seen just once. The J gene is TRBJ1-3, the V gene TRBV18; a weak D match, TRBD1 (5 bases). In germline, CDR1 is KGHSH, CDR2 LQKENI. Trimming left V 6 bases short and J 9 bases short, with 15 bases between. This CDR3 is built from 13 residues. The CDR3 protein is CASSSSRDSTIYF. CDR3 sequence (DNA): TGTGCCAGCTCTTCCAGTAGGGACTCCACCATATATTTT.

The gene calls are TRBV29-1 and TRBJ1-2, with D perhaps TRBD1 (5 bases). The CDR3 covers 14 residues. Trimming removed 5 bases from V and 4 bases from J, with 17 bases in between. Germline V gene sequence: CDR1 SQVTM, CDR2 ANQGSEA. CDR3 in DNA: TGCAGCGTTCGGGGGTTGGGGCTTGGCTATGGCTACACCTTC. As protein: CSVRGLGLGYGYTF.

J is TRBJ1-5 and V is TRBV30, with 7 bases fitting TRBD1. Looked up from germline, CDR1 is GTSNPN and CDR2 is SVGIG (reference sequence). The CDR3 is 14 residues long. The ends lost 5 bases at V and 0 bases at J; junction bases unmatched: 4. The CDR3 sequence: CAWATGDSNQPQHF. In DNA, the CDR3 is TGTGCCTGGGCCACAGGGGATAGCAATCAGCCCCAGCATTTT.

The chain joins TRBV7-2 to TRBJ2-5; 12 nucleotides line up with TRBD2. The length of the CDR3 is 17 residues. Trimming at V came to 1 base and at J to 5 bases, leaving 8 bases not matched to a gene. Germline V lookup: CDR1 SGHTA, CDR2 FQGNSA. The CDR3: CASSLVLAGGLPETQYF. CDR3 nucleotides: TGTGCCAGCAGCTTAGTACTAGCGGGAGGCCTTCCCGAGACCCAGTACTTC. Complete variable domain (other parts from reference TRBV7-2 and TRBJ2-5): GAGVSQSPSNKVTEKGKDVELRCDPISGHTALYWYRQSLGQGLEFLIYFQGNSAPDKSGLPSDRFSAERTGGSVSTLTIQRTQQEDSAVYLCASSLVLAGGLPETQYFGPGTRLLVL.

The chain has TRBV5-1 and TRBJ2-1; 7 nucleotides line up with TRBD1. This CDR3 comprises 15 residues. Germline V gene data show CDR1 as SGHRS and CDR2 as YFSETQ. Trimming cost V 5 bases and J 0 bases; bases outside gene matches: 5. CDR3 in amino acids: CASSTRDSSYNEQFF. The CDR3 region has the DNA TGCGCCAGCAGTACCCGGGACAGCTCCTACAATGAGCAGTTCTTC.

The gene calls are TRBV24-1 and TRBJ2-5, with TRBD1 matching over 11 bases. V gave up 4 bases and J gave up 4 bases; unmatched junction bases: 10. The germline gives CDR1 KGHDR, CDR2 SFDVKD. The CDR3 is 17 amino acids. CDR3 in amino acids: CATSDPGGQGGTETQYF. CDR3 DNA: TGTGCCACCAGTGACCCTGGGGGACAGGGGGGGACAGAGACCCAGTACTTC.

The genes are TRBV18 and TRBJ1-3; perhaps TRBD1 as D (5 bases). Trimming removed 3 bases from V and 0 bases from J, with 15 bases in between. Germline lookup yields CDR1 KGHSH and CDR2 LQKENI. There are 17 residues in the CDR3. The CDR3 spells CASSPLARQPSGNTIYF. The CDR3 DNA is TGTGCCAGCTCACCTCTCGCCCGACAGCCCTCTGGAAACACCATATATTTT.

The CDR3 loop is CASSLDPGQGISTEAFF. DNA for the CDR3: TGTGCCAGCAGTCTAGATCCGGGACAGGGGATAAGTACTGAAGCTTTCTTT. The genes are TRBV28 and TRBJ1-1; 10 bases match TRBD1. Per the germline V gene, CDR1 is MDHEN and CDR2 is SYDVKM. There are 17 residues in the CDR3. With V trimmed by 5 bases and J by 5 bases, 14 bases remained unmatched.

V gene TRBV6-6 combines with J gene TRBJ1-2; 10 bases map to TRBD1. V lost 5 bases to trimming and J lost 5 bases; unmatched junction nucleotides: 11. Germline CDR1 MNHNY, CDR2 SVGAGI (reference sequence). The CDR3 runs 16 residues. The chain's CDR3 is CASSRDRGRPSYGYTF. In nucleotides, the CDR3 is TGTGCCAGCAGTCGGGACAGGGGCCGCCCGAGTTATGGCTACACCTTC.

V usage is TRBV19 and J usage is TRBJ2-7, with unresolved D. Trimming shortened V by 4 bases and J by 0 bases, and 7 bases separated the two germline ends. This CDR3 region has 13 residues. Germline loops: CDR1 LNHDA, CDR2 SQIVND (reference sequence). The CDR3 reads CASSTYSSYEQYF. CDR3 nucleotide sequence: TGTGCCAGTAGTACCTACTCCTCCTACGAGCAGTACTTC.

CDR3 in amino acids: CASSEQGSPYNEQFF. The DNA of the CDR3 is TGTGCCAGCAGCGAACAGGGGAGTCCCTACAATGAGCAGTTCTTC. The J gene is TRBJ2-1, the V gene TRBV9, with 7 bases fitting TRBD1. The CDR3 extends over 15 amino acids. With 3 bases clipped from V and 2 bases from J, the junction kept 5 bases outside the gene matches. From germline, CDR1 is SGDLS and CDR2 YYNGEE.

The gene calls are TRBV19 and TRBJ2-7; 8 nucleotides agree with TRBD1. Germline values: CDR1 LNHDA, CDR2 SQIVND (reference sequence). The CDR3 consists of 15 residues. Unmatched junction bases numbered 13, after V lost 5 bases and J lost 7 bases. The CDR3 nucleotides read TGTGCCAGTAGTGGAGAAACCGGGACAGGTGGTGAGCAGTACGTC. Its translation is CASSGETGTGGEQYV.

In its sample, this clone was seen once. The chain couples TRBV10-1 to TRBJ2-3; TRBD2 matches 11 bases. Germline trimming cut 7 bases from V and 1 base from J; bases unmatched to any gene: 4. Germline V gene data show CDR1 as WNHNN and CDR2 as SYGVQD (reference sequence). This CDR3 is 15 amino acids long. CDR3 residues: CASKPGLAGTDTQYF. In nucleotides, the CDR3 is TGCGCCAGCAAGCCGGGACTAGCGGGCACAGATACGCAGTATTTT.

The chain has TRBV28 and TRBJ1-2; D gene unclear. The ends were cut back, 5 bases at V and 6 bases at J, with 10 bases in the middle. The V gene's germline CDR1 is MDHEN and CDR2 SYDVKM. The CDR3 runs 12 residues. DNA for the CDR3: TGTGCCAGCAGTGGAGGGATTGATGGCTACACCTTC. It encodes CASSGGIDGYTF.

V is TRBV6-6 and J is TRBJ2-7; 7 positions match TRBD2. Germline-derived CDR1 and CDR2 are MNHNY and SVGAGI (reference sequence). The junction had 6 bases not matched to a gene; V was cut back by 7 bases and J by 3 bases. There are 13 residues in the CDR3. CDR3 sequence reads: CASTETSSYEQYF. CDR3 DNA: TGTGCCAGCACTGAGACTAGCAGCTACGAGCAGTACTTC.

J is TRBJ1-6 and V is TRBV4-3; TRBD1 matches 12 bases. The V gene's germline CDR1 is LGHNA and CDR2 YSLEER. The V gene end was trimmed by 0 bases and the J gene end by 9 bases; junction bases not matched to a gene: 3. This CDR3 has 16 residues. In DNA form, the CDR3 reads TGCGCCAGCAGCCAAGAGGGGACAGGGGGCATTTCACCCCTCCACTTT. Protein sequence: CASSQEGTGGISPLHF.

J is TRBJ2-7 and V is TRBV21-1; the listed D gene, TRBD2, was not tested against the DNA. TRBV21-1 is termed a pseudogene. CDR3 length: 15 amino acids. For the CDR3, the DNA is TGTGCCAGCAGACTATCCCCTTTTGGGGCGGGAGGGCAGTACGTC. Translated: CASRLSPFGAGGQYV.

The rearrangement joins TRBV11-3 to TRBJ2-1, with 14 bases identical to TRBD2. CDR1 and CDR2 from the germline V gene are SGHNT and YENEEA. The length of the CDR3 is 16 residues. V shed 4 bases, J shed 9 bases, and the junction held 8 bases outside the gene matches. The CDR3 nucleotides read TGTGCCAGCAGCTCGGGACTAGCGGGAGTTCTTACTGAGCAGTTCTTC. It is translated as CASSSGLAGVLTEQFF.

Worth noting for this clone: Other DNA variants within this sample encode the same CDR3. The J gene is TRBJ2-5, the V gene TRBV15; unclear D gene. There are 13 residues in the CDR3. Germline V gene data show CDR1 as LNHNV and CDR2 as YYDKDF (reference sequence). Trimming pared 0 bases from V and 2 bases from J, leaving 4 bases between. CDR3 residues: CATSRDRQETQYF. The DNA of the CDR3 is TGTGCCACCAGCAGAGATCGGCAAGAGACCCAGTACTTC.

V usage is TRBV24-1 and J usage is TRBJ1-5, with D possibly TRBD1 on 6 matching bases. The V end lost 5 bases, the J end lost 3 bases, and 10 bases lay between the germline ends. The CDR3 is 14 amino acids. Germline loops: CDR1 KGHDR, CDR2 SFDVKD. The CDR3, as DNA: TGTGCCACCAGTGGCAGGGGATACAATCAGCCCCAGCATTTT. The encoded protein is CATSGRGYNQPQHF.

The chain employs TRBV14 and TRBJ1-2, with 9 nucleotides matching TRBD1. CDR1 and CDR2 (germline): SGHDN, FVKESK. The J segment lost 7 bases and the V segment lost 1 base, leaving 1 base of the junction unmatched. The CDR3 is made up of 13 amino acids. The CDR3 loop reads CASSQGTGVGYTF. The CDR3 DNA sequence: TGTGCCAGCAGCCAAGGGACAGGGGTTGGCTACACCTTC.

The rearrangement links TRBV19 to TRBJ1-1; D not resolved. The V end was cut by 5 bases, the J end by 0 bases, with 7 bases between. The CDR3 totals 13 residues. Germline lookup yields CDR1 LNHDA and CDR2 SQIVND (reference sequence). Here the CDR3 reads CASSEAVNTEAFF. The CDR3 DNA follows: TGTGCCAGTAGTGAGGCCGTGAACACTGAAGCTTTCTTT.

The chain has TRBV28 and TRBJ1-1, with D possibly matching TRBD1 (6 bases). Germline loops: CDR1 MDHEN, CDR2 SYDVKM. The CDR3 extends over 17 amino acids. V was trimmed by 7 bases and J by 2 bases, leaving 23 bases between them. This CDR3 reads CASTAQPGHSLNTEAFF. The CDR3 bases are TGTGCCAGCACCGCTCAACCGGGACACAGTTTAAACACTGAAGCTTTCTTT.

This chain joins TRBV6-5 and TRBJ1-1, with D hard to call. With 6 bases removed from V and 1 base from J, the gap between germline ends came to 15 bases. Germline CDR1 and CDR2: MNHEY and SVGAGI. The length of the CDR3 is 15 residues. The DNA of the CDR3 is TGTGCCAGCAGGACACCGACGGACTGGAACACTGAAGCTTTCTTT. Amino acids: CASRTPTDWNTEAFF.

The chain carries TRBV19 and TRBJ1-1; 9 positions match TRBD1. Germline loops: CDR1 LNHDA, CDR2 SQIVND (reference sequence). V lost 5 bases to trimming and J lost 9 bases; unmatched junction nucleotides: 7. The CDR3 totals 13 residues. CDR3 sequence: CASSYPNRGQAFF. The CDR3 DNA follows: TGTGCCAGTAGTTACCCCAACAGGGGGCAAGCTTTCTTT.

V and J are TRBV7-8 and TRBJ2-1; 8 bases align to TRBD2. CDR3 length: 14 residues. Germline CDR1 reads SGHVS; CDR2 reads FQNEAQ. J gave up 7 bases and V 5 bases, and 7 bases lay outside the gene matches. CDR3 nucleotide sequence: TGTGCCAGCAGCAACCGGGAGGGAACTAATGAGCAGTTCTTC. This encodes CASSNREGTNEQFF.